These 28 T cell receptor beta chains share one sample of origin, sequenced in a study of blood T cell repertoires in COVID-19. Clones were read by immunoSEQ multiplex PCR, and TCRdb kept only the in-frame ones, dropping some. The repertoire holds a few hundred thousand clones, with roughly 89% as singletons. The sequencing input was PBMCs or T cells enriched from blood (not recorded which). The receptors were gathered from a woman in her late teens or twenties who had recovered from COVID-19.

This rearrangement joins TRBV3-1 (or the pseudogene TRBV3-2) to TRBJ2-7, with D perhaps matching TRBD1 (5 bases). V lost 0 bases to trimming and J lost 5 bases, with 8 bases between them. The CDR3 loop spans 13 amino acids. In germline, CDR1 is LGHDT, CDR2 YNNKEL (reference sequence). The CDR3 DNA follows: TGTGCCAGCAGCCAAGATAAGGGGAACGAGCAGTACTTC. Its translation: CASSQDKGNEQYF.

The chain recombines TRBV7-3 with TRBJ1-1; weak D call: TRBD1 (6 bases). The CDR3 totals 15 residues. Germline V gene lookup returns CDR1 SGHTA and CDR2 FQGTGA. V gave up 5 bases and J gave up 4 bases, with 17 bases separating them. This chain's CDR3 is CASSPMSGAGTEAFF. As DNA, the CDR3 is TGTGCCAGCAGCCCGATGTCAGGGGCCGGCACTGAAGCTTTCTTT.

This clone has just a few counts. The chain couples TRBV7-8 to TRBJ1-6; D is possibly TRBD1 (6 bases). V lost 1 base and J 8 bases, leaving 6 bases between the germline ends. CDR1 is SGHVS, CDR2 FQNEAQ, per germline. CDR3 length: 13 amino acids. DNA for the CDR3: TGTGCCAGCAGCTTAGAGGGGGATTCACCCCTCCACTTT. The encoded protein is CASSLEGDSPLHF.

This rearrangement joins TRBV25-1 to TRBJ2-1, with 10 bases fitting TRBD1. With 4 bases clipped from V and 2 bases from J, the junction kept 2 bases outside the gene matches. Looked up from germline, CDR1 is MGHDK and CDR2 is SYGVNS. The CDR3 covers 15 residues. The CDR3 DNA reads TGTGCCAGCAGTGCCGACAGGGGGCCCTACAATGAGCAGTTCTTC. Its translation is CASSADRGPYNEQFF.

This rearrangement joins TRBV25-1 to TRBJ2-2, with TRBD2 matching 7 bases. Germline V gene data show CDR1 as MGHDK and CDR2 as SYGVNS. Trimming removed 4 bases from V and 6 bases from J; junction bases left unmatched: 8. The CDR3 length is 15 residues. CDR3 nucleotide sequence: TGTGCCAGCAGTGGCCACCCCACTAGCGCCGGGGAGCTGTTTTTT. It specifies CASSGHPTSAGELFF. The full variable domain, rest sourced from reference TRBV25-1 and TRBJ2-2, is EADIYQTPRYLVIGTGKKITLECSQTMGHDKMYWYQQDPGMELHLIHYSYGVNSTEKGDLSSESTVSRIRTEHFPLTLESARPSHTSQYLCASSGHPTSAGELFFGEGSRLTVL.

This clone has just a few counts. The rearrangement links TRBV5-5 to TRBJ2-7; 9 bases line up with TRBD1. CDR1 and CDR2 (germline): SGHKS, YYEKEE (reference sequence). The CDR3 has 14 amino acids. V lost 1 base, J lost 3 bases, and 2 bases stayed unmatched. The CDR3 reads CASSLRTGDYEQYF. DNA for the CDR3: TGTGCCAGCAGCTTGAGGACAGGGGACTACGAGCAGTACTTC.

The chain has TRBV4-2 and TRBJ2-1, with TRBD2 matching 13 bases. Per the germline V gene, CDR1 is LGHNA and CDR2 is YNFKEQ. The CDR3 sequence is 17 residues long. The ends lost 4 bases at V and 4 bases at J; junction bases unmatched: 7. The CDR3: CASSRRLAGGFYNEQFF. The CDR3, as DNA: TGTGCCAGCAGCCGACGACTAGCGGGGGGCTTTTACAATGAGCAGTTCTTC.

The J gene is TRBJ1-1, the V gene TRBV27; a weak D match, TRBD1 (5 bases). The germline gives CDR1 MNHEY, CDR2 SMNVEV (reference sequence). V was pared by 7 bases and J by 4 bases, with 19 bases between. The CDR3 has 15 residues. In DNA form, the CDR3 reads TGTGCCAGCAAAACAGAGGGGTCCGGGAGCACTGAAGCTTTCTTT. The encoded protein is CASKTEGSGSTEAFF.

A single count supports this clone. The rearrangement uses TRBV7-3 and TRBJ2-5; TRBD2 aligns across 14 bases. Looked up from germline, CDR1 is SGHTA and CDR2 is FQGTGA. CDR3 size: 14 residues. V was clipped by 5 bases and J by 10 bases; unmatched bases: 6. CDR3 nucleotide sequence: TGTGCCAGCAGCCCCGGGACTAGCGGGAGTGTCCAGTACTTC. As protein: CASSPGTSGSVQYF.

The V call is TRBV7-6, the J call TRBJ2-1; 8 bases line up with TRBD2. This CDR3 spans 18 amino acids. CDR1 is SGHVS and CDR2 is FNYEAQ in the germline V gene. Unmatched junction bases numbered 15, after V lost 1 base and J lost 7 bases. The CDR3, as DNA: TGTGCCAGCAGCTTAGTGGGCGGGAGGCTTTTAGGGCGAAATGAGCAGTTCTTC. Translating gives CASSLVGGRLLGRNEQFF.

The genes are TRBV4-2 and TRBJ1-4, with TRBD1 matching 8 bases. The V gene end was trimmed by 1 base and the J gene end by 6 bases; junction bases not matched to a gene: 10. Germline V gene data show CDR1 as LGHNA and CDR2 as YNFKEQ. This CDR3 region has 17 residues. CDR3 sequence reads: CASSQAGQGALDEKLFF. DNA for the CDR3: TGTGCCAGCAGCCAAGCGGGGCAGGGGGCGTTGGATGAAAAACTGTTTTTT.

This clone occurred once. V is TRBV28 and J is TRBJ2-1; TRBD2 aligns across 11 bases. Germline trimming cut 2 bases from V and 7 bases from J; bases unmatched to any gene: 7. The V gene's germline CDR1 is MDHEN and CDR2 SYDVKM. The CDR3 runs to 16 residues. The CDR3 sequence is CASSLPWGLAENEQFF. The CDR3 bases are TGTGCCAGCAGTTTACCGTGGGGACTAGCGGAAAATGAGCAGTTCTTC.

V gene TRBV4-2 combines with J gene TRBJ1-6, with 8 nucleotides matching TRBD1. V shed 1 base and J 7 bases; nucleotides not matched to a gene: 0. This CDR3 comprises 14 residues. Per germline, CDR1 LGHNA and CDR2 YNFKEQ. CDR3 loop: CASSQGTGNSPLHF. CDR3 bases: TGTGCCAGCAGCCAAGGGACAGGGAATTCACCCCTCCACTTT.

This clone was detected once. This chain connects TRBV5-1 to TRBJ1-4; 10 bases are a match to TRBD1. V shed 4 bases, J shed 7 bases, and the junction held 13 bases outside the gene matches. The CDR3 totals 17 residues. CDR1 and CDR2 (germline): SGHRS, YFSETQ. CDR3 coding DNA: TGCGCCAGCAGCCGGGGACAGGGGCTACGGGCCGGTGAAAAACTGTTTTTT. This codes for CASSRGQGLRAGEKLFF.

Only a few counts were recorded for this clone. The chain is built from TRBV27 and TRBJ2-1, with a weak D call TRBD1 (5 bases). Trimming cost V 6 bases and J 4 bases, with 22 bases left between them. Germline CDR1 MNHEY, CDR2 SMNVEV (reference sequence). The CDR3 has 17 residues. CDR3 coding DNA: TGTGCCAGCAGGGAGACAGAGACCGTTACTGGGTACAATGAGCAGTTCTTC. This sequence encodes CASRETETVTGYNEQFF.

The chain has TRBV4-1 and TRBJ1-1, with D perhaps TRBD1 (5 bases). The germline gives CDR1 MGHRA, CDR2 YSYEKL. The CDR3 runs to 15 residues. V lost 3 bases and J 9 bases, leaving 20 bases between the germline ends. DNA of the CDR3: TGCGCCAGCAGCCACCTAGGGCAGGGAGGTCGGAAAGCTTTCTTT. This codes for CASSHLGQGGRKAFF.

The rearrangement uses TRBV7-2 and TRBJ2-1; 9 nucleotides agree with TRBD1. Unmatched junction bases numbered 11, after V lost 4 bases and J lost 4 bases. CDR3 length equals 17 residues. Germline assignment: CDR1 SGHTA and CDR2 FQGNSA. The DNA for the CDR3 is TGTGCCAGCAGCTGGTCCCGGGACAGGGAGGGGTACAATGAGCAGTTCTTC. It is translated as CASSWSRDREGYNEQFF.

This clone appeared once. The CDR3 DNA is TGTGCCAGCAGTTTATGGGGCCCCACGGGGTCAGGCACAGATACGCAGTATTTT. Translation gives CASSLWGPTGSGTDTQYF. V gene TRBV28 combines with J gene TRBJ2-3; D may be TRBD2 (5 bases). Trimming pared 0 bases from V and 1 base from J, leaving 17 bases between. Germline V lookup: CDR1 MDHEN, CDR2 SYDVKM. This CDR3 comprises 18 residues.

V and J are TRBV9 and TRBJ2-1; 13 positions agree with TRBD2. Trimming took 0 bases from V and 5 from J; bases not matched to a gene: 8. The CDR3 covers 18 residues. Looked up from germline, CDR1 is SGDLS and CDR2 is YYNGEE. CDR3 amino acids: CASSVALRTSGSHNEQFF. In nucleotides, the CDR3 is TGTGCCAGCAGCGTAGCCTTAAGGACTAGCGGGAGCCACAATGAGCAGTTCTTC.

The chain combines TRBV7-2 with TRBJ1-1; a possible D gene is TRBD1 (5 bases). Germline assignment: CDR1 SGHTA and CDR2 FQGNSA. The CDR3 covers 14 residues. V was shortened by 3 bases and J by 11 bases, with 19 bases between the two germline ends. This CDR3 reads CASSLVVLSGAAFF. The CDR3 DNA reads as TGTGCCAGCAGCTTGGTAGTCCTCTCTGGGGCGGCTTTCTTT.

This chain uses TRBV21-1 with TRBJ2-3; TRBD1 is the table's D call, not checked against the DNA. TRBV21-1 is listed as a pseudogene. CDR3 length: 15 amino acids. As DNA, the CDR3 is TGTGCCAGCAGCAAAGGGTCGCCAGGGACAGATACGCAGTATTTT. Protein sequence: CASSKGSPGTDTQYF.

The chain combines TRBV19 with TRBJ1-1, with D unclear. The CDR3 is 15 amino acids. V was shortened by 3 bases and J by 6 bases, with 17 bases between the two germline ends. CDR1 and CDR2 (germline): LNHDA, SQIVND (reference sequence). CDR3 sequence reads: CASSIEASFTAEAFF. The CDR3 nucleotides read TGTGCCAGTAGTATCGAGGCAAGCTTCACGGCTGAAGCTTTCTTT.

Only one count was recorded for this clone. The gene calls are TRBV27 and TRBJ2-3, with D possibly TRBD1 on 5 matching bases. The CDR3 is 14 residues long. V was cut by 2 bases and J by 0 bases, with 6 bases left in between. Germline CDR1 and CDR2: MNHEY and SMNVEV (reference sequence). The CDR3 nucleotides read TGTGCCAGCAGTTTAGACAGAAGCACAGATACGCAGTATTTT. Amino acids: CASSLDRSTDTQYF.

CDR3 nucleotide sequence: TGTGCCAGCAGCCCGACAGGGGACGACTACGAGCAGTACTTC. Translated: CASSPTGDDYEQYF. The J gene is TRBJ2-7, the V gene TRBV7-3, with TRBD1 matching 8 bases. This CDR3 region has 14 residues. Germline CDR1 SGHTA, CDR2 FQGTGA. V was pared by 5 bases and J by 3 bases, with 6 bases of the junction left unmatched. Complete variable domain (other parts from reference TRBV7-3 and TRBJ2-7): GAGVSQTPSNKVTEKGKYVELRCDPISGHTALYWYRQSLGQGPEFLIYFQGTGAADDSGLPNDRFFAVRPEGSVSTLKIQRTERGDSAVYLCASSPTGDDYEQYFGPGTRLTVT.

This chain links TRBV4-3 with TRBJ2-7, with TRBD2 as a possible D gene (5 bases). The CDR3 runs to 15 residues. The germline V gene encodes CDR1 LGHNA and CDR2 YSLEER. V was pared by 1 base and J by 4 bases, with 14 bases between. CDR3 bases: TGCGCCAGCAGCCAAGTTCTATCTGGAGGATACGAGCAGTACTTC. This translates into CASSQVLSGGYEQYF.

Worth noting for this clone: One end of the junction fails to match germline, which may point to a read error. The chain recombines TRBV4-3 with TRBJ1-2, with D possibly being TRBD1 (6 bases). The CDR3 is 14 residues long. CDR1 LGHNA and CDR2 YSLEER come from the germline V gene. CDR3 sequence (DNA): TGCGCCAGCAGCCAAGACAGGGGTCTCTATCGCTACACCTTC. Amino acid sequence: CASSQDRGLYRYTF.

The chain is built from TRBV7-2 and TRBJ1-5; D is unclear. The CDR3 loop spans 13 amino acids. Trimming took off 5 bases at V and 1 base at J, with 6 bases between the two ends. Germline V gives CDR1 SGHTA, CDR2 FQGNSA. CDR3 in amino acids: CASSTVSNQPQHF. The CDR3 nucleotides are TGTGCCAGCAGCACGGTAAGCAATCAGCCCCAGCATTTT.

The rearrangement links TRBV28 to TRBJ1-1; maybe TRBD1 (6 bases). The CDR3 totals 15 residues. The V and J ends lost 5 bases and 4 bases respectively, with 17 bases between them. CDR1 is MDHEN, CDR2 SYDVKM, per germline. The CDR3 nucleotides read TGTGCCAGCAGTCCGGCAAGGGGGACGGGCACTGAAGCTTTCTTT. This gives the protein CASSPARGTGTEAFF. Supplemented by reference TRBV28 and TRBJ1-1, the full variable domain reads DVKVTQSSRYLVKRTGEKVFLECVQDMDHENMFWYRQDPGLGLRLIYFSYDVKMKEKGDIPEGYSVSREKKERFSLILESASTNQTSMYLCASSPARGTGTEAFFGQGTRLTVV.